A single sample is the source of the 29 T cell receptor beta chains below, sequenced in a study of blood T cells in healthy people across ages. A second PCR, run for about 6 to 11 cycles, used a sample-barcoded 5' primer plus a J-beta primer mix. TCRdb itself ran the 5' RACE reads through MiXCR, one entry per CDR3 protein. Among roughly 1.6 million distinct CDR3 sequences, about 31% were seen once, and the ten largest hold about 10%. The material sequenced was blood. The receptors were gathered from a woman younger than 45 in good health.

The CDR3 spells CASSPGPWRVQETQYF. The CDR3 coding sequence is TGTGCCAGCAGCCCGGGACCGTGGAGGGTACAAGAGACCCAGTACTTC. The chain combines TRBV3-1 with TRBJ2-5, with D maybe TRBD2 (6 bases). The CDR3 covers 16 residues. Trimming left V 4 bases short and J 2 bases short, with 17 bases between. Germline CDR1 reads LGHDT; CDR2 reads YNNKEL (reference sequence).

The J gene is TRBJ1-1, the V gene TRBV10-1; TRBD1 matches 8 bases. Germline CDR1 WNHNN, CDR2 SYGVQD (reference sequence). Trimming removed 2 bases from V and 5 bases from J; junction bases left unmatched: 1. This CDR3 has 13 residues. CDR3 nucleotide sequence: TGCGCCAGCAGTGAGAACAGGGGGACTGAAGCTTTCTTT. As protein: CASSENRGTEAFF.

Points on this clonotype: A much larger clonotype is one base distant, so this may be a read error. The V gene is TRBV29-1, the J gene TRBJ2-5; TRBD1 is a possible D gene (6 bases). Germline-derived CDR1 and CDR2 are SQVTM and ANQGSEA. The CDR3 runs to 12 residues. The DNA for the CDR3 is TGCAGCCTTAACAGGGATCAAGAGACCCGGTACTTC. The encoded protein is CSLNRDQETRYF.

In its sample, this clonotype was seen a few times. J is TRBJ2-5 and V is TRBV6-1; possibly TRBD1 or TRBD2 for D (5 bases each). The V end was cut by 7 bases, the J end by 1 base, with 16 bases between. The germline gives CDR1 MNHNS, CDR2 SASEGT. The CDR3 is made up of 15 amino acids. The CDR3 reads CASNWEGTPQETQYF. CDR3 sequence (DNA): TGTGCCAGCAATTGGGAAGGGACCCCCCAAGAGACCCAGTACTTC.

This clonotype was observed a handful of times. The V and J genes are TRBV2 and TRBJ2-5; D possibly corresponds to TRBD2 (6 bases). Germline CDR1 is SNHLY and CDR2 is FYNNEI. This CDR3 comprises 15 residues. V lost 0 bases, J lost 5 bases, and 13 bases lay in between. The CDR3 DNA sequence: TGTGCCAGCAGTGAAGCAACGTCGGGGGTCGAGACCCAGTACTTC. It specifies CASSEATSGVETQYF.

Turning to this clonotype: It is unclear where the CDR3 begins or ends on the DNA, so no DNA is shown, and the CDR3 is as TCRdb lists it. The chain carries TRBV5-1 and TRBJ1-1; TRBD1 is taken as the D call from the table, unchecked against the DNA. The CDR3 is 21 residues long, ends included. Germline V lookup: CDR1 SGHRS, CDR2 YFSETQ. CDR3 residues: CASSNRDSGYTFGSGTNEAFF.

This clonotype was picked up a small number of times. The chain recombines TRBV7-9 with TRBJ2-1; 7 nucleotides line up with TRBD2. This CDR3 region has 17 residues. With V trimmed by 6 bases and J by 5 bases, 16 bases remained unmatched. Germline V gives CDR1 SEHNR, CDR2 FQNEAQ (reference sequence). The CDR3 nucleotides are TGTGCCAGCAGTTATGGGCCCCCGGGGGGACTCAACAATGAGCAGTTCTTC. Protein: CASSYGPPGGLNNEQFF.

The chain joins TRBV2 to TRBJ2-1, with D uncertain. The end of the DNA is better explained by TRBJ2-7, so the J call may be wrong. The CDR3 has 14 amino acids. Per germline, CDR1 SNHLY and CDR2 FYNNEI. The CDR3 DNA follows: TGTGCCAGCAGTGAATTTTCAGTGTACAATGAGCAGTACTTC. Residues: CASSEFSVYNEQYF.

Only a few counts were recorded for this clonotype. V gene TRBV7-9 combines with J gene TRBJ2-4; tentatively, D is TRBD1 or TRBD2 (5 bases each). Germline V lookup: CDR1 SEHNR, CDR2 FQNEAQ (reference sequence). The ends were cut back, 0 bases at V and 1 base at J, with 10 bases in the middle. The CDR3 runs 16 residues. CDR3 loop: CASSLAGEGAKNIQYF. CDR3 coding DNA: TGTGCCAGCAGCTTAGCGGGGGAAGGTGCCAAAAACATTCAGTACTTC.

Concerning this clonotype itself: A read error may be the cause here, since a much bigger clone is one base away. The chain couples TRBV29-1 to TRBJ2-4; the match to TRBD1 covers 8 bases. The DNA end lines up better with TRBJ2-7; the J call may be wrong. Germline CDR1 is SQVTM and CDR2 is ANQGSEA. The CDR3 covers 14 residues. CDR3 sequence reads: CSVVTWGQACEQYF. DNA of the CDR3: TGCAGCGTTGTTACATGGGGACAGGCGTGCGAGCAGTACTTC.

The genes are TRBV5-2 and TRBJ1-1. TRBV5-2 is listed as a pseudogene. CDR3 length: 13 amino acids. In nucleotides, the CDR3 is TGTGCCAGCAACCGTCTCCGAGGCACTGAAGCTTTCTTT. Protein: CASNRLRGTEAFF.

The genes are TRBV24-1 and TRBJ2-3; no clear D gene. The V end lost 3 bases, the J end lost 2 bases, and 8 bases lay between the germline ends. The CDR3 is 14 amino acids. The germline V gene encodes CDR1 KGHDR and CDR2 SFDVKD. In DNA, the CDR3 is TGTGCCACCAGTGATGCTAGGGACACAGATACGCAGTATTTT. Amino acids: CATSDARDTDTQYF.

A few counts support this clonotype. The J gene is TRBJ2-5, the V gene TRBV15; 16 bases align to TRBD2. With V trimmed by 0 bases and J by 5 bases, 6 bases remained unmatched. CDR1 is LNHNV, CDR2 YYDKDF, per germline (reference sequence). The CDR3 is 18 residues long. This CDR3 is CATSREGTSGRVAETQYF. CDR3 in DNA: TGTGCCACCAGCAGAGAGGGGACTAGCGGGAGGGTCGCGGAGACCCAGTACTTC. The full variable domain, its missing parts supplied by reference TRBV15 and TRBJ2-5, is DAMVIQNPRYQVTQFGKPVTLSCSQTLNHNVMYWYQQKSSQAPKLLFHYYDKDFNNEADTPDNFQSRRPNTSFCFLDIRSPGLGDTAMYLCATSREGTSGRVAETQYFGPGTRLLVL.

This clonotype was counted only a few times. The J gene is TRBJ1-1, the V gene TRBV6-5; the D gene is possibly TRBD1 (6 bases). This CDR3 contains 17 residues. Trimming took 3 bases from V and 3 from J, leaving 20 bases between them. CDR1 and CDR2 from the germline V gene are MNHEY and SVGAGI. In nucleotides, the CDR3 is TGTGCCAGCAGTTATACGTCGAGGGGGGATGTGGACACTGAAGCTTTCTTT. It yields the protein CASSYTSRGDVDTEAFF.

The V and J genes are TRBV7-3 and TRBJ2-3, with a possible D match to TRBD1 (6 bases). Germline CDR1 SGHTA, CDR2 FQGTGA. The CDR3 is made up of 15 amino acids. Trimming left V 5 bases short and J 1 base short, with 13 bases between. CDR3: CASSVRPGGTDTQYF. The CDR3 coding sequence is TGTGCCAGCAGCGTACGGCCAGGGGGCACAGATACGCAGTATTTT.

This clonotype was seen a few times. The rearrangement joins TRBV20-1 to TRBJ2-5, with a tentative D call TRBD2 (5 bases). The V gene lost 2 bases and the J gene lost 1 base, with 14 bases spanning the gap. CDR3 size: 15 residues. Germline CDR1 and CDR2: DFQATT and SNEGSKA (reference sequence). CDR3 sequence reads: CSARSLREGQETQYF. The CDR3 DNA sequence: TGCAGTGCTAGAAGTCTCCGGGAAGGCCAAGAGACCCAGTACTTC.

V is TRBV27 and J is TRBJ2-7; maybe TRBD1 (6 bases). The CDR3 consists of 15 residues. Trimming removed 5 bases at V and 3 bases at J, with 17 bases between. Germline V gene sequence: CDR1 MNHEY, CDR2 SMNVEV (reference sequence). DNA for the CDR3: TGTGCCAGCAGTACAGGGAATCTGAGGGGCTACGAGCAGTACTTC. Amino acids: CASSTGNLRGYEQYF.

The CDR3 DNA is TGTGCTGTAGGGTCCCCTTTGTTCGCCGGGGAGCTGTTTTTT. Amino acid sequence: CAVGSPLFAGELFF. This chain links TRBV12-3 or TRBV12-4 with TRBJ2-2; D uncertain. This CDR3 contains 14 residues.

The chain joins TRBV10-2 to TRBJ2-3, with TRBD2 identical over 14 bases. J gave up 1 base and V 6 bases, and 9 bases lay outside the gene matches. Germline values: CDR1 WSHSY, CDR2 SAAADI. The CDR3 extends over 18 amino acids. The chain's CDR3 is CASRGTRLAGGRTDTQYF. The CDR3 DNA reads as TGCGCCAGCAGGGGAACTCGACTAGCGGGGGGGCGCACAGATACGCAGTATTTT.

The chain links TRBV12-3 or TRBV12-4 to TRBJ2-5; tentative D call: TRBD1 (5 bases). With the DNA end fitting TRBJ2-7 better, the J assignment may be wrong. The CDR3 spans 12 residues. The CDR3 bases are TGTGCCAGCAGTCCAGGGTATGACGAGCAGTACTTC. Translated, it gives CASSPGYDEQYF.

This rearrangement joins TRBV5-1 to TRBJ2-2; no reliable D call. This CDR3 has 13 amino acids. Germline loops: CDR1 SGHRS, CDR2 YFSETQ. Trimming took 3 bases from V and 6 from J, leaving 9 bases between them. The CDR3 nucleotides are TGCGCCAGCAGCTCAATAGTTTCCGGGGAGCTGTTTTTT. It translates to CASSSIVSGELFF.

The chain links TRBV2 to TRBJ2-3; a weak D match, TRBD1 (5 bases). This CDR3 is built from 16 residues. The germline V gene encodes CDR1 SNHLY and CDR2 FYNNEI. Trimming removed 3 bases from V and 0 bases from J, with 13 bases in between. CDR3 region: CASSERQTRSTDTQYF. The CDR3 DNA reads as TGTGCCAGCAGTGAGCGACAGACGAGGAGCACAGATACGCAGTATTTT. Supplemented by reference TRBV2 and TRBJ2-3, the full variable domain reads EPEVTQTPSHQVTQMGQEVILRCVPISNHLYFYWYRQILGQKVEFLVSFYNNEISEKSEIFDDQFSVERPDGSNFTLKIRSTKLEDSAMYFCASSERQTRSTDTQYFGPGTRLTVL.

This sequence joins TRBV9 and TRBJ1-1; D gene unclear. With 4 bases removed from V and 0 bases from J, the gap between germline ends came to 10 bases. Germline V gene sequence: CDR1 SGDLS, CDR2 YYNGEE. CDR3 size: 14 residues. The CDR3 here is CASSPSFLNTEAFF. In nucleotides, the CDR3 is TGTGCCAGCAGCCCCAGCTTCTTGAACACTGAAGCTTTCTTT.

This clonotype was seen ten or more times. The V and J genes are TRBV20-1 and TRBJ2-3; no definite D call. Trimming removed 2 bases at V and 1 base at J, with 13 bases between. Germline CDR1 and CDR2: DFQATT and SNEGSKA (reference sequence). CDR3 length: 15 amino acids. CDR3 sequence: CSARPGRPRTDTQYF. In DNA, the CDR3 is TGCAGTGCTAGACCCGGACGGCCGCGCACAGATACGCAGTATTTT.

This clonotype appeared a few times. V is TRBV5-1 and J is TRBJ2-1; TRBD1 agrees at 7 bases. With 3 bases clipped from V and 1 base from J, the junction kept 7 bases outside the gene matches. The CDR3 consists of 16 residues. Germline lookup yields CDR1 SGHRS and CDR2 YFSETQ. The CDR3 DNA is TGCGCCAGCAGCTCCCACTACAGGGGATCCTACAATGAGCAGTTCTTC. Protein sequence: CASSSHYRGSYNEQFF.

This clonotype was counted between two and nine times. The rearrangement joins TRBV6-1 to TRBJ1-2; D gene unclear. The V end lost 4 bases, the J end lost 5 bases, and 17 bases lay between the germline ends. The CDR3 is 15 residues long. Germline assignment: CDR1 MNHNS and CDR2 SASEGT. The CDR3: CASSGAPGSGYGYTF. The CDR3 region has the DNA TGTGCCAGCAGTGGAGCTCCCGGTTCGGGGTATGGCTACACCTTC.

The J gene is TRBJ2-5, the V gene TRBV28; 8 bases align to TRBD2. Gene TRBJ2-7 matches the end of the DNA better, so the J call may be wrong. Germline lookup yields CDR1 MDHEN and CDR2 SYDVKM. CDR3 length: 16 residues. The CDR3 region is CASSLITSGSPYEQYF. The CDR3, as DNA: TGTGCCAGCAGTTTGATTACGAGCGGGAGCCCCTACGAGCAGTACTTC.

The J gene is TRBJ1-2, the V gene TRBV30; 9 nucleotides align to TRBD1. Germline CDR1 GTSNPN, CDR2 SVGIG (reference sequence). Germline trimming cut 1 base from V and 4 bases from J; bases unmatched to any gene: 7. This CDR3 region has 15 residues. The CDR3 is CAWSAGDRAGYGYTF. In nucleotides, the CDR3 is TGTGCCTGGAGTGCAGGGGACAGGGCGGGCTATGGCTACACCTTC.

The V gene is TRBV6-2 or TRBV6-3, the J gene TRBJ2-7, with 8 bases aligning to TRBD2. The V gene end was trimmed by 2 bases and the J gene end by 2 bases; junction bases not matched to a gene: 5. CDR3 size: 15 residues. In germline, CDR1 is MNHEY, CDR2 SVGEGT. The CDR3 protein is CASSYPAGVPYEQYF. In DNA form, the CDR3 reads TGTGCCAGCAGTTACCCAGCGGGAGTCCCCTACGAGCAGTACTTC.